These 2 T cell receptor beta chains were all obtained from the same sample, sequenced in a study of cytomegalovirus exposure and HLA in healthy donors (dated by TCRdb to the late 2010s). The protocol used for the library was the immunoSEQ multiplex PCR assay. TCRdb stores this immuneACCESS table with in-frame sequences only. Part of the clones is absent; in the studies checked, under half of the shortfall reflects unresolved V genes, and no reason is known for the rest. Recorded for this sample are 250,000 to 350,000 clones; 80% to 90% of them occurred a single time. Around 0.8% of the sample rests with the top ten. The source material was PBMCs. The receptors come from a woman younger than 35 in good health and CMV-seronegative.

Here the CDR3 DNA reads TGTGCCAGCCGGACAGAGACCTACGAGCAGTACTTC. The encoded protein is CASRTETYEQYF. The V gene is TRBV2, the J gene TRBJ2-7, with a weak D call TRBD1 (6 bases). Germline-derived CDR1 and CDR2 are SNHLY and FYNNEI. Trimming cost V 8 bases and J 2 bases, with 10 bases left between them. The CDR3 has 12 residues.

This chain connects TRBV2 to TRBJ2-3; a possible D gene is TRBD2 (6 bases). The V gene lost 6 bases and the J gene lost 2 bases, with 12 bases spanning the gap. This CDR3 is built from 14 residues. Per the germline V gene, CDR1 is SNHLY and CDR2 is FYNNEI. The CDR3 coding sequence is TGTGCCAGCAGGTACAGGACTATCACAGATACGCAGTATTTT. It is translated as CASRYRTITDTQYF.